A single sample gave rise to the 31 T cell receptor beta chains below, sequenced in a study of siplizumab effects on memory and regulatory T cells. Sequencing used immunoSEQ multiplex PCR; TCRdb keeps in-frame clones, though not all of them. The sample lists tens of thousands of clones; more than 85% were seen once. Material for sequencing was CD8+ T cells sorted from blood. The receptors shown here come from a human donor in good health.

This rearrangement joins TRBV19 to TRBJ2-3, with D possibly being TRBD1 (5 bases). CDR3 length: 13 amino acids. Trimming stripped 5 bases from V and 2 bases from J, with 8 bases between. Germline V gives CDR1 LNHDA, CDR2 SQIVND (reference sequence). The CDR3 DNA reads TGTGCCAGTAGTGCAGGGTACACAGATACGCAGTATTTT. As protein: CASSAGYTDTQYF.

This clone is a singleton in its sample. The genes are TRBV21-1 and TRBJ2-7; TRBD1, as called in the table, went unchecked against the DNA. TRBV21-1 is reported as a pseudogene. This CDR3 contains 13 residues. The CDR3 bases are TGTGCCAGCAGCAAAGCCAGGGTGAACGAGCAGTACTTC. Translating it yields CASSKARVNEQYF.

The chain is built from TRBV13 and TRBJ2-1, with 8 positions matching TRBD2. The CDR3 spans 15 residues. The V gene's germline CDR1 is PRHDT and CDR2 FYEKMQ (reference sequence). The V and J ends lost 2 bases and 1 base, in that order; junction bases with no gene match: 1. The CDR3 loop reads CASSLIAGSYNEQFF. CDR3 DNA sequence: TGTGCCAGCAGCTTAATAGCGGGGTCCTACAATGAGCAGTTCTTC.

The sample holds a few counts of this clone. The chain links TRBV30 to TRBJ1-5; D is possibly TRBD1 (5 bases). V shed 2 bases and J shed 0 bases, with 8 bases lying between them. The length of the CDR3 is 14 residues. In germline, CDR1 is GTSNPN, CDR2 SVGIG (reference sequence). Here the CDR3 DNA reads TGTGCCTGGAGTTATAGGGGTAGCAATCAGCCCCAGCATTTT. Translation gives CAWSYRGSNQPQHF.

The chain joins TRBV11-2 to TRBJ2-1; TRBD2 is a possible D gene (5 bases). V lost 5 bases, J lost 4 bases, and 6 bases lay in between. This CDR3 is built from 12 residues. The germline gives CDR1 SGHAT, CDR2 FQNNGV. In nucleotides, the CDR3 is TGTGCCAGCAGCCCGGGGTACAATGAGCAGTTCTTC. Protein sequence: CASSPGYNEQFF.

The gene calls are TRBV2 and TRBJ2-1; D is unresolved. The V end was cut by 4 bases, the J end by 0 bases, with 7 bases between. Germline-derived CDR1 and CDR2 are SNHLY and FYNNEI. The CDR3 sequence is 14 residues long. DNA for the CDR3: TGTGCCAGCAGTGCCCCAAGCTCCTACAATGAGCAGTTCTTC. It yields the protein CASSAPSSYNEQFF.

The V gene is TRBV11-2, the J gene TRBJ2-7; the D gene could be TRBD1 or TRBD2 (5 bases each). Germline CDR1 SGHAT, CDR2 FQNNGV. CDR3 length: 15 residues. Trimming took 0 bases from V and 2 from J, leaving 11 bases between them. As DNA, the CDR3 is TGTGCCAGCAGCTTAGAGGGCAGGGAGACCTACGAGCAGTACTTC. Protein: CASSLEGRETYEQYF. Full variable domain (rest looked up from reference TRBV11-2 and TRBJ2-7): EAGVAQSPRYKIIEKRQSVAFWCNPISGHATLYWYQQILGQGPKLLIQFQNNGVVDDSQLPKDRFSAERLKGVDSTLKIQPAKLEDSAVYLCASSLEGRETYEQYFGPGTRLTVT.

This chain links TRBV7-3 with TRBJ2-1; D is uncertain. V was pared by 0 bases and J by 2 bases, with 8 bases between. CDR1 is SGHTA, CDR2 FQGTGA, per germline. CDR3 length equals 15 residues. The CDR3 is CASSLTRVAYNEQFF. CDR3 coding DNA: TGTGCCAGCAGCTTAACTCGGGTCGCCTACAATGAGCAGTTCTTC.

The chain couples TRBV4-1 to TRBJ2-2; D not certain. CDR3 length: 14 amino acids. Trimming took 6 bases from V and 0 from J, leaving 8 bases between them. Germline V gene lookup returns CDR1 MGHRA and CDR2 YSYEKL. The CDR3 DNA reads TGCGCCAGCAGACTCGAGCCGAACACCGGGGAGCTGTTTTTT. It is translated as CASRLEPNTGELFF.

J is TRBJ1-2 and V is TRBV9; TRBD1 aligns across 8 bases. This CDR3 has 13 residues. Looked up from germline, CDR1 is SGDLS and CDR2 is YYNGEE. The J segment lost 4 bases and the V segment lost 4 bases, leaving 3 bases of the junction unmatched. CDR3 region: CASSPGTGYGYTF. CDR3 nucleotides: TGTGCCAGCAGCCCAGGGACAGGCTATGGCTACACCTTC.

The V call is TRBV30, the J call TRBJ1-1; TRBD1 might be the D (6 bases). This CDR3 region has 14 residues. Trimming removed 1 base from V and 3 bases from J, with 12 bases in between. Germline loops: CDR1 GTSNPN, CDR2 SVGIG (reference sequence). CDR3 nucleotides: TGTGCCTGGAGTGACCCCACAGGGCACACTGAAGCTTTCTTT. As protein: CAWSDPTGHTEAFF.

V gene TRBV9 combines with J gene TRBJ1-2; D gene unclear. Trimming stripped 5 bases from V and 7 bases from J, with 15 bases between. CDR3 length: 13 residues. The germline CDR1 and CDR2 sequences are SGDLS and YYNGEE. The CDR3 sequence: CASSGEVGGGYTF. CDR3 coding DNA: TGTGCCAGCAGTGGGGAGGTTGGAGGTGGCTACACCTTC.

This clone was observed a single time. The chain recombines TRBV13 with TRBJ1-1, with unresolved D. Germline V gene sequence: CDR1 PRHDT, CDR2 FYEKMQ (reference sequence). The V gene lost 0 bases and the J gene lost 0 bases, with 2 bases spanning the gap. This CDR3 has 13 amino acids. For the CDR3, the DNA is TGTGCCAGCAGCTTAGGGGTGAACACTGAAGCTTTCTTT. This gives the protein CASSLGVNTEAFF.

This chain connects TRBV27 to TRBJ2-6; D uncertain. This CDR3 is 14 amino acids long. The V and J ends lost 3 bases and 2 bases respectively, with 5 bases between them. In germline, CDR1 is MNHEY, CDR2 SMNVEV (reference sequence). The CDR3 DNA follows: TGTGCCAGCAGTTTTGGACCTGGGGCCAACGTCCTGACTTTC. Amino acids: CASSFGPGANVLTF.

The chain has TRBV7-9 and TRBJ1-2; D is undetermined. The CDR3 is 14 residues long. The ends were cut back, 2 bases at V and 3 bases at J, with 10 bases in the middle. CDR1 and CDR2 from the germline V gene are SEHNR and FQNEAQ (reference sequence). The CDR3, as DNA: TGTGCCAGCAGCTTAAAGGGTTCGGACTATGGCTACACCTTC. This gives the protein CASSLKGSDYGYTF.

The gene calls are TRBV9 and TRBJ2-7; tentatively, D is TRBD1 (6 bases). Germline V gene lookup returns CDR1 SGDLS and CDR2 YYNGEE. V lost 3 bases, J lost 0 bases, and 10 bases lay in between. There are 14 residues in the CDR3. CDR3 DNA sequence: TGTGCCAGCAGCGCCACAGGGAGCTCCTACGAGCAGTACTTC. Protein product: CASSATGSSYEQYF. The variable domain in full, with the rest retrieved from reference TRBV9 and TRBJ2-7, is DSGVTQTPKHLITATGQRVTLRCSPRSGDLSVYWYQQSLDQGLQFLIQYYNGEERAKGNILERFSAQQFPDLHSELNLSSLELGDSALYFCASSATGSSYEQYFGPGTRLTVT.

The V gene is TRBV30, the J gene TRBJ2-7; D is undetermined. CDR3 length: 14 residues. The V end lost 4 bases, the J end lost 1 base, and 14 bases lay between the germline ends. Germline V gene lookup returns CDR1 GTSNPN and CDR2 SVGIG (reference sequence). The CDR3 loop is CAWTLAGYSYEQYF. CDR3 nucleotides: TGTGCCTGGACCCTCGCCGGCTATTCCTACGAGCAGTACTTC. Full variable domain (missing parts from reference TRBV30 and TRBJ2-7): SQTIHQWPATLVQPVGSPLSLECTVEGTSNPNLYWYRQAAGRGLQLLFYSVGIGQISSEVPQNLSASRPQDRQFILSSKKLLLSDSGFYLCAWTLAGYSYEQYFGPGTRLTVT.

The gene calls are TRBV2 and TRBJ1-1, with D unresolved. The CDR3 extends over 13 amino acids. V was clipped by 9 bases and J by 1 base, with 12 bases between them. Germline V gives CDR1 SNHLY, CDR2 FYNNEI. CDR3: CARFGRSNTEAFF. The DNA of the CDR3 is TGTGCCAGGTTCGGCCGGTCGAACACTGAAGCTTTCTTT.

CDR3 loop: CASSPGLGPRETQYF. The DNA for the CDR3 is TGTGCCAGCAGTCCGGGACTGGGTCCAAGAGAGACCCAGTACTTC. The V gene is TRBV27, the J gene TRBJ2-5; D is perhaps TRBD2 (6 bases). CDR3 length: 15 amino acids. Germline CDR1 reads MNHEY; CDR2 reads SMNVEV (reference sequence). V lost 5 bases, J lost 4 bases, and 17 bases lay in between.

This clone came up a few times. The V and J genes are TRBV5-4 and TRBJ2-2, with 8 nucleotides matching TRBD2. The CDR3 runs to 15 residues. The germline V gene encodes CDR1 SGHNT and CDR2 YYREEE (reference sequence). V dropped 5 bases and J dropped 6; count of bases not matched to a gene: 9. The CDR3 bases are TGTGCCAGCAGTTTCGGGACTAGTGGGGCCGGGGAGCTGTTTTTT. Amino acid sequence: CASSFGTSGAGELFF.

The rearrangement uses TRBV5-8 and TRBJ1-5; weak D call: TRBD1 (6 bases). This CDR3 region has 14 residues. Germline CDR1 is SGHTS and CDR2 is YDEGEE. The germline V and J ends were trimmed by 5 bases and 3 bases, with 12 bases remaining between them. The CDR3 DNA reads TGTGCCAGCAGGGGGGGCGGCATCAATCAGCCCCAGCATTTT. This sequence encodes CASRGGGINQPQHF. The variable domain in full, completed from reference TRBV5-8 and TRBJ1-5, reads EAGVTQSPTHLIKTRGQQATLRCSPISGHTSVYWYQQALGLGLQFLLWYDEGEERNRGNFPPRFSGRQFPNYSSELNVNALELEDSALYLCASRGGGINQPQHFGDGTRLSIL.

The chain is built from TRBV6-4 and TRBJ2-1; weak D call: TRBD2 (5 bases). This CDR3 has 15 residues. Trimming removed 2 bases from V and 0 bases from J, with 8 bases in between. The germline V gene has CDR1 MRHNA and CDR2 SNTAGT. CDR3 protein: CASSDGESSYNEQFF. In nucleotides, the CDR3 is TGTGCCAGCAGTGACGGGGAGAGCTCCTACAATGAGCAGTTCTTC.

This clone was counted between two and nine times. The chain employs TRBV2 and TRBJ2-1, with 14 bases matching TRBD2. The CDR3 has 14 amino acids. CDR1 is SNHLY and CDR2 is FYNNEI in the germline V gene. The trim removed 8 bases at V and 9 bases at J, leaving 6 bases unmatched. Here the CDR3 reads CASVGLAGGSEQFF. The CDR3 nucleotides are TGTGCCAGCGTAGGACTAGCGGGAGGCAGTGAGCAGTTCTTC.

This clone has only one observation. This chain uses TRBV27 with TRBJ2-1, with 9 positions matching TRBD1. This CDR3 comprises 13 residues. CDR1 MNHEY and CDR2 SMNVEV come from the germline V gene (reference sequence). With V trimmed by 6 bases and J by 8 bases, 5 bases remained unmatched. The CDR3 region is CASRHRGLDEQFF. The CDR3 bases are TGTGCCAGCAGACACAGGGGGCTGGATGAGCAGTTCTTC.

The chain links TRBV9 to TRBJ2-1, with TRBD2 matching 9 bases. V shed 0 bases, J shed 5 bases, and the junction held 12 bases outside the gene matches. Germline lookup yields CDR1 SGDLS and CDR2 YYNGEE. The CDR3 covers 18 residues. In nucleotides, the CDR3 is TGTGCCAGCAGCGTAGCTACAAGTAGCGGGAGTAACCACAATGAGCAGTTCTTC. Translation gives CASSVATSSGSNHNEQFF.

The CDR3 protein is CASSVFGGGGETQYF. CDR3 in DNA: TGTGCCAGCAGCGTCTTTGGCGGGGGTGGAGAGACCCAGTACTTC. V and J are TRBV9 and TRBJ2-5; TRBD2 matches 7 bases. This CDR3 contains 15 residues. J was trimmed by 4 bases and V by 2 bases; bases with no gene match: 8. In germline, CDR1 is SGDLS, CDR2 YYNGEE. The variable domain in full, with the rest retrieved from reference TRBV9 and TRBJ2-5, is DSGVTQTPKHLITATGQRVTLRCSPRSGDLSVYWYQQSLDQGLQFLIQYYNGEERAKGNILERFSAQQFPDLHSELNLSSLELGDSALYFCASSVFGGGGETQYFGPGTRLLVL.

This rearrangement joins TRBV11-2 to TRBJ2-1, with TRBD1 matching 8 bases. Unmatched junction bases numbered 6, after V lost 6 bases and J lost 2 bases. There are 15 residues in the CDR3. Per germline, CDR1 SGHAT and CDR2 FQNNGV. The DNA of the CDR3 is TGTGCCAGCAGTACAGGGGGTAGCACCTACAATGAGCAGTTCTTC. Translation gives CASSTGGSTYNEQFF.

This clone was found a few times. The V and J genes are TRBV6-5 and TRBJ1-6; D gene ambiguous. CDR1 is MNHEY, CDR2 SVGAGI, per germline. Trimming removed 6 bases at V and 5 bases at J, with 14 bases between. The CDR3 is 15 amino acids. CDR3: CASSPDSGDNSPLHF. The CDR3, as DNA: TGTGCCAGCAGCCCCGACTCTGGAGATAATTCACCCCTCCACTTT.

The chain links TRBV7-3 to TRBJ2-7, with 8 nucleotides matching TRBD1. V shed 5 bases, J shed 5 bases, and the junction held 8 bases outside the gene matches. CDR3 length equals 14 residues. Germline loops: CDR1 SGHTA, CDR2 FQGTGA. The CDR3 spells CASSAGRGLDEQYF. The DNA for the CDR3 is TGTGCCAGCAGCGCCGGCAGGGGGCTGGACGAGCAGTACTTC. Drawing the rest from reference TRBV7-3 and TRBJ2-7, the complete variable domain is GAGVSQTPSNKVTEKGKYVELRCDPISGHTALYWYRQSLGQGPEFLIYFQGTGAADDSGLPNDRFFAVRPEGSVSTLKIQRTERGDSAVYLCASSAGRGLDEQYFGPGTRLTVT.

The rearrangement links TRBV27 to TRBJ2-3, with 8 nucleotides matching TRBD1. Trimming at V came to 5 bases and at J to 1 base, leaving 5 bases not matched to a gene. This CDR3 has 15 residues. Germline V gene sequence: CDR1 MNHEY, CDR2 SMNVEV (reference sequence). CDR3 region: CASSIRGRGTDTQYF. CDR3 DNA: TGTGCCAGCAGTATCAGGGGGCGCGGCACAGATACGCAGTATTTT.

The chain combines TRBV6-1 with TRBJ2-1, with 8 positions matching TRBD2. V gave up 0 bases and J gave up 4 bases; unmatched junction bases: 5. CDR1 and CDR2 from the germline V gene are MNHNS and SASEGT. The CDR3 extends over 16 amino acids. As DNA, the CDR3 is TGTGCCAGCAGTGAAGCCTCGGGGGGGCCGTACAATGAGCAGTTCTTC. Its protein product is CASSEASGGPYNEQFF.